This TCR beta chain is drawn from a study of Graves' ophthalmopathy and Graves' hyperthyroidism. TCR beta CDR3 amplification used RNA transcripts. First-round RT-PCR used HTBI primers; second-round multiplex PCR followed. TCRdb processed the multiplex PCR reads anew with MiXCR; each CDR3 protein has one entry. This table holds 500,000 to 700,000 distinct CDR3 sequences, 20% to 25% found once. This clonotype was seen many times. The antigen remains unidentified. The germline V gene has CDR1 MNHEY and CDR2 SMNVEV (reference sequence). The CDR3 contains 14 residues. V was clipped by 6 bases and J by 4 bases, with 13 bases between them. Stable hyperthyroidism referred to disease that showed no ophthalmopathy within 18 months of follow-up. Study-level results: Blood repertoires reportedly contained most expanded thyroid clonotypes above 0.001 frequency.

The sample was peripheral blood. The chain has TRBV27 and TRBJ1-5; possible D gene TRBD1, 6 bases. The origin of this receptor is a woman aged 18-35 years with stable Graves' hyperthyroidism. Some clones in this sample may be carry-over from other donors' samples. The CDR3 is CASRQGFGNQPQHF. The DNA of the CDR3 is TGTGCCAGCAGGCAGGGGTTCGGGAATCAGCCCCAGCATTTT.